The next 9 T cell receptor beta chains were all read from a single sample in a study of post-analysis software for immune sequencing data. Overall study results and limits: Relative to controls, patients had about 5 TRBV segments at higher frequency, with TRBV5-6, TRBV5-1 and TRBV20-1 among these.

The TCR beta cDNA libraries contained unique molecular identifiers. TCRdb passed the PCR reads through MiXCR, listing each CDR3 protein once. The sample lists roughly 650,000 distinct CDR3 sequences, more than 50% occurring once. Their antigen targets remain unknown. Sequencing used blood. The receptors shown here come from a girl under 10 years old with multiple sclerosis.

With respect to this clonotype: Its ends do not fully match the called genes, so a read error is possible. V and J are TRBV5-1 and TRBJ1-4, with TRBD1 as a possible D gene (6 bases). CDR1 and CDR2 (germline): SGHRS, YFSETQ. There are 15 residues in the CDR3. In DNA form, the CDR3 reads TGCGCCAGTAGCTTGGAAACAGGGACAAACGAAAAACTGTTTTTT. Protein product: CASSLETGTNEKLFF.

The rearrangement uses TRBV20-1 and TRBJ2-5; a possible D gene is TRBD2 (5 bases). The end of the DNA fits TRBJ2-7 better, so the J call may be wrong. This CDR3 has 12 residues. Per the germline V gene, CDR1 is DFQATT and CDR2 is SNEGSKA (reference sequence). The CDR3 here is CSARSGENEQYF. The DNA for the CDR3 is TGCAGTGCTAGGTCTGGGGAGAACGAGCAGTACTTC.

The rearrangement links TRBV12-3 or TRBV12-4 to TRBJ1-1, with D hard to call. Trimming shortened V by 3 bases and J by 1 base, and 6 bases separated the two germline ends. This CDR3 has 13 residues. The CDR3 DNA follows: TGTGCCAGCAGTTTTAAGGGGAACACTGAAGCTTTCTTT. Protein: CASSFKGNTEAFF.

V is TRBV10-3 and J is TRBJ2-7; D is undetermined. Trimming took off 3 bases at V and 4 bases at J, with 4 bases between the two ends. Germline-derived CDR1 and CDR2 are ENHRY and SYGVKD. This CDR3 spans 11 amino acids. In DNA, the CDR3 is TGTGCCATCAGTGACGGTTACGAGCAGTACTTC. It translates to CAISDGYEQYF.

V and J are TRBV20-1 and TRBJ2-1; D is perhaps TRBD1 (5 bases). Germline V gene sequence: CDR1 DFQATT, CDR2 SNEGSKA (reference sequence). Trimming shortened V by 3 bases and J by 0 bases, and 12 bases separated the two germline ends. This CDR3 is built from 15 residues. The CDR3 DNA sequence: TGCAGTGCTAGCATGGGGCAGATCTCCTACAATGAGCAGTTCTTC. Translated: CSASMGQISYNEQFF.

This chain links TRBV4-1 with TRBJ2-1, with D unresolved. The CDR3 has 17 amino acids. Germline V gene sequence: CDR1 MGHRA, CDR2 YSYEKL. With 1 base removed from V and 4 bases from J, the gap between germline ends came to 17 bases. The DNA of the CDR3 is TGCGCCAGCAGCCAAGGAGTCGTAGGGATGGGGTACAATGAGCAGTTCTTC. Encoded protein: CASSQGVVGMGYNEQFF.

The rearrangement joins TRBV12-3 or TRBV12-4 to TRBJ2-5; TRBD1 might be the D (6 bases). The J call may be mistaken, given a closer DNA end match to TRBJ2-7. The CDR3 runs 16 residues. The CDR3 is CASNPFIGQGTYEQYF. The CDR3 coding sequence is TGTGCCAGCAACCCTTTTATAGGGCAGGGGACCTACGAGCAGTACTTC.

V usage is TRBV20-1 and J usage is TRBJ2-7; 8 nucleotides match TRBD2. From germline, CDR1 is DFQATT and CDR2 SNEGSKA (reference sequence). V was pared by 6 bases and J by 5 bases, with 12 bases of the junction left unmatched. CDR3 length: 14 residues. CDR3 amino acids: CSAETGTRTDEQYF. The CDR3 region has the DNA TGCAGTGCCGAGACGGGGACTAGAACCGACGAGCAGTACTTC.

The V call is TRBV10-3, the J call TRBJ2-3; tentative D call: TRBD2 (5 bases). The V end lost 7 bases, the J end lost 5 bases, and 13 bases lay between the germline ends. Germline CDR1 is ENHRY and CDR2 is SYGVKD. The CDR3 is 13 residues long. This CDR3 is CAIKKHEGDTQYF. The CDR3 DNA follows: TGTGCCATCAAGAAGCATGAGGGAGATACGCAGTATTTT.